Below are 25 T cell receptor beta chains sequenced from a single sample in a study of blood T cell repertoires in COVID-19. Sequencing used immunoSEQ multiplex PCR; TCRdb keeps in-frame clones, though not all of them. The table shows 52,000 or so clones, with around 84% occurring only once. The specimen sequenced was peripheral blood. The receptor set was obtained from a man in his fifties or sixties with acute or convalescent COVID-19.

This chain joins TRBV10-3 and TRBJ1-5; no clear D gene. This CDR3 contains 13 residues. Germline V gives CDR1 ENHRY, CDR2 SYGVKD. V lost 3 bases to trimming and J lost 7 bases, with 10 bases between them. The CDR3 DNA is TGTGCCATCAGTGATTTCGGGTCACAGCCCCAGCATTTT. Translating gives CAISDFGSQPQHF.

The chain recombines TRBV6-5 with TRBJ2-1; D is possibly TRBD1 (6 bases). CDR3 length: 15 amino acids. The V gene's germline CDR1 is MNHEY and CDR2 SVGAGI. The germline V and J ends were trimmed by 7 bases and 0 bases, with 13 bases remaining between them. CDR3 protein: CASIDRSNSYNEQFF. In DNA form, the CDR3 reads TGTGCCAGCATCGACAGGAGTAACTCCTACAATGAGCAGTTCTTC.

The chain carries TRBV5-6 and TRBJ1-1; no definite D call. CDR3 length equals 12 residues. Germline assignment: CDR1 SGHDT and CDR2 YYEEEE. V was trimmed by 8 bases and J by 0 bases, leaving 8 bases between them. CDR3 nucleotide sequence: TGTGCCAGTCAGACTCTGAACACTGAAGCTTTCTTT. Translating gives CASQTLNTEAFF.

The CDR3 region has the DNA TGTGCCAGCAGCGCAAACAGGGGGCTAGATTCACCCCTCCACTTT. Translated: CASSANRGLDSPLHF. The chain couples TRBV9 to TRBJ1-6; 9 bases agree with TRBD1. The ends lost 3 bases at V and 8 bases at J; junction bases unmatched: 6. The CDR3 sequence is 15 residues long. Germline lookup yields CDR1 SGDLS and CDR2 YYNGEE.

The chain joins TRBV4-1 to TRBJ1-5; 9 bases map to TRBD1. Germline V gives CDR1 MGHRA, CDR2 YSYEKL. This CDR3 comprises 16 residues. The V and J ends lost 5 bases and 5 bases, in that order; junction bases with no gene match: 10. The CDR3 protein is CASSGPGQGVDQPQHF. The CDR3, as DNA: TGCGCCAGCAGCGGACCGGGACAGGGAGTCGATCAGCCCCAGCATTTT.

The chain couples TRBV3-1 (or the pseudogene TRBV3-2) to TRBJ1-1; TRBD1 agrees at 8 bases. V shed 6 bases, J shed 8 bases, and the junction held 11 bases outside the gene matches. Looked up from germline, CDR1 is LGHDT and CDR2 is YNNKEL (reference sequence). CDR3 length: 14 residues. CDR3 region: CASSLGQGGREAFF. Written as DNA, the CDR3 is TGTGCCAGCAGTCTCGGACAGGGCGGCAGGGAAGCTTTCTTT.

V is TRBV19 and J is TRBJ1-1; perhaps TRBD1 as D (5 bases). Trimming removed 3 bases at V and 2 bases at J, with 16 bases between. CDR3 length equals 16 residues. The germline gives CDR1 LNHDA, CDR2 SQIVND (reference sequence). Here the CDR3 reads CASSMQQAASNTEAFF. The CDR3 region has the DNA TGTGCCAGTAGTATGCAACAGGCCGCCTCAAACACTGAAGCTTTCTTT.

The V gene is TRBV19, the J gene TRBJ2-7; the match to TRBD1 covers 9 bases. Germline V lookup: CDR1 LNHDA, CDR2 SQIVND (reference sequence). The V segment lost 7 bases and the J segment 2 bases; nucleotides outside the gene matches: 6. The length of the CDR3 is 14 residues. The CDR3 protein is CASTQGQGTYEQYF. CDR3 nucleotide sequence: TGTGCCAGTACCCAGGGACAGGGTACCTACGAGCAGTACTTC.

The gene calls are TRBV11-2 and TRBJ1-5, with a weak D call TRBD1 (5 bases). Germline assignment: CDR1 SGHAT and CDR2 FQNNGV. Trimming cost V 3 bases and J 1 base, with 10 bases left between them. This CDR3 region has 15 residues. The CDR3, as DNA: TGTGCCAGCAGCTTTGATCCAGGGAGCAATCAGCCCCAGCATTTT. This translates into CASSFDPGSNQPQHF.

The chain has TRBV6-6 and TRBJ1-2; no firm D call. V lost 6 bases and J 0 bases, leaving 5 bases between the germline ends. Germline-derived CDR1 and CDR2 are MNHNY and SVGAGI (reference sequence). CDR3 size: 12 residues. The DNA of the CDR3 is TGTGCCAGCAGCACTACTAACTATGGCTACACCTTC. Its translation is CASSTTNYGYTF.

This rearrangement joins TRBV30 to TRBJ1-4; 8 bases map to TRBD1. V was clipped by 1 base and J by 11 bases; unmatched bases: 9. The CDR3 totals 14 residues. Germline assignment: CDR1 GTSNPN and CDR2 SVGIG (reference sequence). CDR3 DNA: TGTGCCTGGAGTGAGTCAGGGGGCGTTCGGAAACTGTTTTTT. This gives the protein CAWSESGGVRKLFF.

The rearrangement joins TRBV7-7 to TRBJ2-2; 9 nucleotides agree with TRBD1. Germline CDR1 and CDR2: SSHAT and FNYEAQ (reference sequence). The CDR3 totals 18 residues. Trimming at V came to 5 bases and at J to 2 bases, leaving 12 bases not matched to a gene. CDR3 nucleotide sequence: TGTGCCAGCAGCGAATATACCGGGACAGGGCGAAACACCGGGGAGCTGTTTTTT. Protein product: CASSEYTGTGRNTGELFF.

This clone was recorded a few times. The V and J genes are TRBV7-2 and TRBJ1-5; D perhaps matches TRBD1 (6 bases). This CDR3 has 14 amino acids. Germline V gene lookup returns CDR1 SGHTA and CDR2 FQGNSA. The V and J ends lost 2 bases and 4 bases respectively, with 9 bases between them. This CDR3 is CASSLKTGNQPQHF. The CDR3 DNA follows: TGTGCCAGCAGCTTAAAAACAGGGAATCAGCCCCAGCATTTT.

In this sample, this clone turned up a few times. The V gene is TRBV5-1, the J gene TRBJ1-1; D ambiguous. The V gene's germline CDR1 is SGHRS and CDR2 YFSETQ. The V gene lost 4 bases and the J gene lost 0 bases, with 13 bases spanning the gap. The CDR3 covers 15 residues. CDR3 coding DNA: TGCGCCAGCAGCCTGTCTAGCGGCTTGAACACTGAAGCTTTCTTT. Its translation: CASSLSSGLNTEAFF.

This clone has only one observation. The V gene is TRBV11-2, the J gene TRBJ1-4; D might be TRBD1 (5 bases). In germline, CDR1 is SGHAT, CDR2 FQNNGV. The CDR3 sequence is 15 residues long. V gave up 3 bases and J gave up 2 bases, with 10 bases separating them. CDR3 DNA: TGTGCCAGCAGCTTTGGGGGGAGGACTAATGAAAAACTGTTTTTT. Protein product: CASSFGGRTNEKLFF.

This clone was recorded once. The V call is TRBV18, the J call TRBJ2-5; 9 bases map to TRBD1. Germline V CDR1 and CDR2: KGHSH, LQKENI. V gave up 2 bases and J gave up 4 bases; unmatched junction bases: 17. The CDR3 extends over 19 amino acids. This chain's CDR3 is CASSPDGGVGQGRRETQYF. DNA for the CDR3: TGTGCCAGCTCACCAGACGGGGGAGTGGGACAGGGACGACGAGAGACCCAGTACTTC. Together with reference TRBV18 and TRBJ2-5, the CDR3 gives the full variable domain: NAGVMQNPRHLVRRRGQEARLRCSPMKGHSHVYWYRQLPEEGLKFMVYLQKENIIDESGMPKERFSAEFPKEGPSILRIQQVVRGDSAAYFCASSPDGGVGQGRRETQYFGPGTRLLVL.

V usage is TRBV5-6 and J usage is TRBJ1-1, with D unresolved. The length of the CDR3 is 16 residues. V lost 5 bases and J lost 0, with 17 bases in between. The germline V gene has CDR1 SGHDT and CDR2 YYEEEE. The CDR3, as DNA: TGTGCCAGCAGACTGGCGGGAGGAGAGATGAACACTGAAGCTTTCTTT. Translated, it gives CASRLAGGEMNTEAFF.

The chain has TRBV4-1 and TRBJ2-7, with 11 bases that match TRBD2. CDR3 size: 15 residues. V gave up 3 bases and J gave up 5 bases; unmatched junction bases: 6. Germline V gene sequence: CDR1 MGHRA, CDR2 YSYEKL. CDR3 region: CASSQKLAGEDEQYF. The CDR3 DNA is TGCGCCAGCAGCCAGAAACTAGCGGGAGAGGACGAGCAGTACTTC.

This chain joins TRBV9 and TRBJ1-1; weak D call: TRBD1 (6 bases). The germline CDR1 and CDR2 sequences are SGDLS and YYNGEE. The V gene lost 4 bases and the J gene lost 6 bases, with 22 bases spanning the gap. CDR3 length equals 16 residues. The CDR3 nucleotides are TGTGCCAGCAGCCTAGCTGGGACATTTAATGCAGCTGAAGCTTTCTTT. Translating gives CASSLAGTFNAAEAFF.

The rearrangement links TRBV7-8 to TRBJ2-3; tentative D call: TRBD1 (5 bases). The CDR3 has 14 amino acids. Germline V lookup: CDR1 SGHVS, CDR2 FQNEAQ. The germline V and J ends were trimmed by 1 base and 4 bases, with 9 bases remaining between them. CDR3 nucleotide sequence: TGTGCCAGCAGCTTAGACAGGCCTCCAGATACGCAGTATTTT. Protein: CASSLDRPPDTQYF.

This rearrangement joins TRBV6-5 to TRBJ2-5; TRBD2 might be the D (7 bases). The CDR3 covers 13 residues. CDR1 is MNHEY, CDR2 SVGAGI, per germline. The V gene lost 7 bases and the J gene lost 3 bases, with 12 bases spanning the gap. The CDR3 is CASIGGGKETQYF. The CDR3 DNA sequence: TGTGCCAGCATAGGGGGGGGCAAAGAGACCCAGTACTTC.

This clone was counted between two and nine times. The V gene is TRBV24-1, the J gene TRBJ1-2; a weak D match, TRBD1 (5 bases). The CDR3 extends over 12 amino acids. V was pared by 6 bases and J by 7 bases, with 11 bases between. The germline gives CDR1 KGHDR, CDR2 SFDVKD. CDR3 bases: TGTGCCACCAGTACGCAGGGCGGTGGCTACACCTTC. Residues: CATSTQGGGYTF.

This chain links TRBV28 with TRBJ1-1; possible D gene TRBD1, 5 bases. Germline assignment: CDR1 MDHEN and CDR2 SYDVKM. This CDR3 has 12 residues. V was trimmed by 7 bases and J by 10 bases, leaving 16 bases between them. This CDR3 reads CASNVRWGGAFF. DNA for the CDR3: TGTGCCAGCAACGTAAGATGGGGGGGAGCTTTCTTT.

This clone was counted once. The rearrangement uses TRBV9 and TRBJ2-4, with a weak D call TRBD1 (6 bases). This CDR3 is built from 14 residues. Germline values: CDR1 SGDLS, CDR2 YYNGEE. V dropped 0 bases and J dropped 10 bases, with 14 bases sitting between them. In DNA form, the CDR3 reads TGTGCCAGCAGCGTAGAATCCTTAAGGGGGATTCAGTACTTC. Its translation: CASSVESLRGIQYF.

The rearrangement uses TRBV13 and TRBJ2-7, with TRBD1 as a possible D gene (5 bases). The CDR3 spans 14 residues. CDR1 is PRHDT and CDR2 is FYEKMQ in the germline V gene (reference sequence). V lost 1 base to trimming and J lost 5 bases, with 12 bases between them. CDR3 in amino acids: CASSLAGLSNEQYF. CDR3 bases: TGTGCCAGCAGCTTAGCAGGGTTAAGTAACGAGCAGTACTTC.